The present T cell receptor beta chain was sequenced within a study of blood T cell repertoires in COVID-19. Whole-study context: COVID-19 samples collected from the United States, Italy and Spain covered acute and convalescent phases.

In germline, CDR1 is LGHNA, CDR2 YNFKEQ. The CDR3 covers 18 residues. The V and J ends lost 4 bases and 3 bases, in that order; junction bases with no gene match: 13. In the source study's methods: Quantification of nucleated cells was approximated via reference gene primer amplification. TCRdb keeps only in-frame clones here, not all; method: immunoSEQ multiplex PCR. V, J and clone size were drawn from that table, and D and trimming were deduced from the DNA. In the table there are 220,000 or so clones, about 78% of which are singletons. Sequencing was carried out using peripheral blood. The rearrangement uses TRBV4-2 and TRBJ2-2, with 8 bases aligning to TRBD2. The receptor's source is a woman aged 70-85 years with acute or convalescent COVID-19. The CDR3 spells CASSPDGGLAGDTGELFF. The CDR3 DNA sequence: TGTGCCAGCAGCCCGGACGGGGGGCTAGCGGGTGACACCGGGGAGCTGTTTTTT.